This TCR beta chain was recorded in a study of shared clonotypes between healthy human individuals. Notes on the study in general: Among the subsets, naive ones generally showed larger estimated richness than memory ones. Among donors, the sharing of clonotypes was expected to be influenced by sequencing depth. The authors sampled blood alone, and tissue repertoires likely differ.

It was across several immunoSEQ plates that each subset's genomic DNA was evenly split. The protocol was immunoSEQ multiplex PCR, while the TCRdb copy is restricted to in-frame clones and leaves out a portion. The table has 2,500,000 or so clones, approximately 93% seen once. On this clone itself: The antigen remains undetermined.

The CDR3 spans 14 residues. Trimming at V came to 2 bases and at J to 6 bases, leaving 6 bases not matched to a gene. Germline CDR1 is SGDLS and CDR2 is YYNGEE. The chain links TRBV9 to TRBJ1-2, with 8 bases fitting TRBD1. The sample was naive CD4+ T cells from PBMCs. The subset here: CD45RA+ positively selected. The source is a man aged 18 to 29 in good health. Some clones in this sample may be carry-over from other donors' samples. The CDR3 nucleotides are TGTGCCAGCAGCGTTCAGGGGGCGGGAGATGGCTACACCTTC. It specifies CASSVQGAGDGYTF.